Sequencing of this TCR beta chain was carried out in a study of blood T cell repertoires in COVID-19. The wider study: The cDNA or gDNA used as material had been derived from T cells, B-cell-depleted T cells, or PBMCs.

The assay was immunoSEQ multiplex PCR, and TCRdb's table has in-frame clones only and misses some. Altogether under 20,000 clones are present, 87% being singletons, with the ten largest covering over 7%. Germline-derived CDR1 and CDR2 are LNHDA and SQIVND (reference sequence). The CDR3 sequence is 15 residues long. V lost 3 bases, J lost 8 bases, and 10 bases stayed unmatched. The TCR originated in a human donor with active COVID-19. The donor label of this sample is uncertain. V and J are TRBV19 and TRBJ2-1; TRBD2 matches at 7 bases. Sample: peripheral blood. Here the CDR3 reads CASSILREREHEQFF. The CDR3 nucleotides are TGTGCCAGTAGTATCTTGCGGGAGAGGGAGCATGAGCAGTTCTTC.